The 18 T cell receptor beta chains in this list originate from one sample, sequenced in a study of glioma-infiltrating T cells. Using RNA template, CDR3s of TCR alpha and beta were amplified with iRepertoire arm-PCR. TCRdb redid the calling of the multiplex PCR reads with MiXCR, one entry per CDR3 protein. This sample carries roughly 200,000 distinct CDR3 sequences, over 25% of them seen once, and the ten largest clones take roughly a fifth. The specimen was glioma tissue, nonneoplastic brain tissue, or PBMCs (not recorded which). The receptors derive from a human donor with low-grade glioma or glioblastoma, undergoing nonglioma brain surgery, or in good health (not recorded which).

This clonotype was detected once. This may be a read error, as it is one base from a much larger clone. V usage is TRBV18 and J usage is TRBJ1-1, with TRBD1 matching over 10 bases. Looked up from germline, CDR1 is KGHSH and CDR2 is LQKENI. Losses at the gene ends were 6 bases for V and 6 bases for J; bases not matched to a gene: 10. The CDR3 extends over 15 amino acids. The CDR3 here is CASSVRQGADAEAFF. CDR3 in DNA: TGTGCCAGCTCGGTCCGACAGGGGGCTGACGCTGAAGCTTTCTTT.

CDR3 coding DNA: TGCGCCAGCAGCTACAATATCGGACAGGCCTACGAGCAGTACTTC. Translated, it gives CASSYNIGQAYEQYF. This sequence joins TRBV4-1 and TRBJ2-7, with 7 nucleotides matching TRBD1. Germline V gives CDR1 MGHRA, CDR2 YSYEKL. Losses at the gene ends were 5 bases for V and 2 bases for J; bases not matched to a gene: 9. CDR3 length: 15 amino acids.

Worth noting for this clonotype: With a much larger clone just one base away, this may be a read error. V usage is TRBV28 and J usage is TRBJ2-4; D not certain. Trimming cost V 7 bases and J 0 bases, with 13 bases left between them. This CDR3 spans 15 amino acids. Germline V gene sequence: CDR1 MDHEN, CDR2 SYDVKM. DNA of the CDR3: TGTGCCAGCACTTCCGTAGAGACAGCCAAAAACATTCAGTACTTC. Protein product: CASTSVETAKNIQYF.

This clonotype was counted many times. The J gene is TRBJ2-5, the V gene TRBV5-4; 8 bases match TRBD1. In germline, CDR1 is SGHNT, CDR2 YYREEE (reference sequence). With V trimmed by 6 bases and J by 2 bases, 6 bases remained unmatched. The CDR3 spans 14 residues. CDR3 DNA sequence: TGTGCCAGCATGCTTGGACAGGGACAAGAGACCCAGTACTTC. Amino acids: CASMLGQGQETQYF. Full variable domain (rest looked up from reference TRBV5-4 and TRBJ2-5): ETGVTQSPTHLIKTRGQQVTLRCSSQSGHNTVSWYQQALGQGPQFIFQYYREEENGRGNFPPRFSGLQFPNYSSELNVNALELDDSALYLCASMLGQGQETQYFGPGTRLLVL.

This clonotype was picked up many times. This chain links TRBV28 with TRBJ2-7; TRBD2 might be the D (6 bases). Per germline, CDR1 MDHEN and CDR2 SYDVKM. The CDR3 sequence is 14 residues long. The CDR3 region is CVSAGSGLSYEQYF. The CDR3 DNA reads as TGTGTCTCAGCAGGGTCGGGACTCTCCTACGAGCAGTACTTC.

The V and J genes are TRBV6-1 and TRBJ2-7; the D is unclear. CDR3 size: 13 residues. Germline-derived CDR1 and CDR2 are MNHNS and SASEGT. Trimming cost V 5 bases and J 3 bases, with 11 bases left between them. CDR3 region: CASSKEGNYEQYF. In DNA form, the CDR3 reads TGTGCCAGCAGTAAAGAAGGAAACTACGAGCAGTACTTC.

The chain combines TRBV11-1 with TRBJ2-3; D gene unclear. The CDR3 totals 15 residues. From germline, CDR1 is SGHAT and CDR2 FQDESV (reference sequence). The germline V and J ends were trimmed by 5 bases and 4 bases, with 16 bases remaining between them. The CDR3 sequence is CASSPGVKPPDTQYF. CDR3 DNA sequence: TGTGCCAGCAGCCCTGGAGTAAAGCCCCCAGATACGCAGTATTTT.

To note about this clonotype: This may stem from a read error, because a much larger clone lies one nucleotide away. This chain joins TRBV7-2 and TRBJ1-1; no definite D call. The CDR3 contains 15 residues. CDR1 and CDR2 from the germline V gene are SGHTA and FQGNSA. In DNA, the CDR3 is TGTGCCAGCACCTTTCAGAGAAGGGAGAACACTAAAGCTTTCTTT. Translation: CASTFQRRENTKAFF. The whole variable domain, remainder taken from reference TRBV7-2 and TRBJ1-1, is GAGVSQSPSNKVTEKGKDVELRCDPISGHTALYWYRQSLGQGLEFLIYFQGNSAPDKSGLPSDRFSAERTGGSVSTLTIQRTQQEDSAVYLCASTFQRRENTKAFFGQGTRLTVV.

In its sample, this clonotype was seen a few times. V is TRBV29-1 and J is TRBJ1-1; D remains ambiguous. This CDR3 has 13 residues. Trimming took off 3 bases at V and 2 bases at J, with 10 bases between the two ends. Germline lookup yields CDR1 SQVTM and CDR2 ANQGSEA. The CDR3 loop is CSVDRHRNTEAFF. The DNA of the CDR3 is TGCAGCGTTGATAGACATCGAAACACTGAAGCTTTCTTT.

The chain links TRBV20-1 to TRBJ2-5, with 8 bases lining up with TRBD1. The J segment lost 3 bases and the V segment lost 8 bases, leaving 20 bases of the junction unmatched. The germline CDR1 and CDR2 sequences are DFQATT and SNEGSKA (reference sequence). The CDR3 is 17 residues long. The CDR3 DNA follows: TGCAGTACTCTTAACGACAGGGGCCACACGAGCAAAGAGACCCAGTACTTC. The encoded protein is CSTLNDRGHTSKETQYF.

This clonotype was recorded at least ten times. The genes are TRBV7-2 and TRBJ2-5; D might be TRBD2 (5 bases). The CDR3 covers 15 residues. Germline V gives CDR1 SGHTA, CDR2 FQGNSA. V was clipped by 5 bases and J by 5 bases, with 18 bases between them. The CDR3 DNA reads as TGTGCCAGCAGCAAAACAGTCCTGAGAGGGGAGACCCAGTACTTC. Its protein product is CASSKTVLRGETQYF.

This clonotype was counted ten times or more. This chain links TRBV6-1 with TRBJ1-2; D gene unclear. Trimming removed 8 bases from V and 8 bases from J, with 15 bases in between. This CDR3 spans 12 amino acids. Germline loops: CDR1 MNHNS, CDR2 SASEGT. The CDR3 protein is CASRSPIWGYTF. The CDR3, as DNA: TGTGCCAGCCGGTCCCCCATATGGGGCTACACCTTC.

On this clonotype itself: This may be a read error: a much more frequent sequence differs by one nucleotide. The CDR3 does not end in the conserved phenylalanine or tryptophan, so this is likely a read error. J is TRBJ2-4 and V is TRBV15, with D perhaps matching TRBD1 or TRBD2 (5 bases each). The CDR3 is 17 residues long. The ends were cut back, 3 bases at V and 0 bases at J, with 15 bases in the middle. The germline V gene has CDR1 LNHNV and CDR2 YYDKDF (reference sequence). Here the CDR3 DNA reads TGTGCCACCAGCAGGTCGGAGACGGGGCTAGCCAAAAACATTCAGTACTCC. It encodes CATSRSETGLAKNIQYS.

CDR3 protein: CASSSIRSYEQYF. CDR3 DNA: TGTGCCAGCAGTTCCATTAGGTCCTACGAGCAGTACTTC. This rearrangement joins TRBV27 to TRBJ2-7; D is unresolved. Germline assignment: CDR1 MNHEY and CDR2 SMNVEV (reference sequence). The CDR3 is 13 residues long. V was trimmed by 4 bases and J by 1 base, leaving 8 bases between them.

This clonotype was seen repeatedly, ten times or more. The chain recombines TRBV6-2 or TRBV6-3 with TRBJ1-1, with D perhaps matching TRBD1 (5 bases). The germline V gene encodes CDR1 MNHEY and CDR2 SVGEGT. V lost 5 bases, J lost 2 bases, and 12 bases lay in between. CDR3 length: 14 amino acids. The DNA for the CDR3 is TGTGCCAGCAGTCCGACAGCAACCAACACTGAAGCTTTCTTT. Its protein product is CASSPTATNTEAFF.

Regarding this clonotype: This sequence may be a read error, since a much larger clone differs from it by one base. This rearrangement joins TRBV4-2 to TRBJ2-7, with D unclear. This CDR3 comprises 13 residues. In germline, CDR1 is LGHNA, CDR2 YNFKEQ. The CDR3: CASNQDIPREQYF. The CDR3 nucleotides read TGTGCCAGCAACCAAGACATCCCCCGAGAGCAGTACTTC.

For this clonotype: A read error may be the cause here, since a much bigger clone is one base away. The gene calls are TRBV12-5 and TRBJ2-3, with unresolved D. The germline gives CDR1 LGHNT, CDR2 FRNRAP. The CDR3 contains 18 residues. CDR3 loop: CASGLVLLAAVSTYTQYF. The DNA for the CDR3 is TGTGCTAGTGGTTTGGTACTTTTGGCGGCGGTTAGCACATATACGCAGTATTTT.

For this clonotype: A much bigger clone sits one base away, suggesting this may be a read error. V and J are TRBV4-3 and TRBJ1-5, with D possibly TRBD1 on 5 matching bases. From germline, CDR1 is LGHNA and CDR2 YSLEER. The CDR3 runs to 16 residues. The CDR3 DNA is TGCGCCAGCAGGCAAGATGTTGGGGGTAGCAATCAGCCCCAGCATTTT. It is translated as CASRQDVGGSNQPQHF.